One sample yielded the 6 T cell receptor beta chains listed below, sequenced in a study of memory CD4+ T cells and cytomegalovirus serostatus. Here immunoSEQ multiplex PCR was the method, and the copy in TCRdb shows in-frame clones only, minus some. The repertoire consists of tens of thousands of clones, with 60% to 80% occurring once and the leading ten covering around 0.61%. Single viable CD3+CD4+CD8-CD45RO+ cells were sorted as the memory CD4+ T cells. Source material: memory CD4+ T cells from blood. These receptors all stem from an adult in good health and CMV-seronegative.

This chain uses TRBV12-5 with TRBJ2-2; maybe TRBD2 (6 bases). Between the trimmed V and J ends, which lost 3 bases and 5 bases, there was a span of 16 bases. This CDR3 comprises 16 residues. The germline V gene encodes CDR1 LGHNT and CDR2 FRNRAP. CDR3 sequence reads: CASGFRGNLKTGELFF. In DNA, the CDR3 is TGTGCTAGTGGTTTCCGGGGGAATCTCAAAACCGGGGAGCTGTTTTTT.

This clone was observed a single time. The chain links TRBV5-1 to TRBJ2-1, with TRBD2 identical over 11 bases. Per the germline V gene, CDR1 is SGHRS and CDR2 is YFSETQ. With 0 bases clipped from V and 0 bases from J, the junction kept 8 bases outside the gene matches. This CDR3 has 19 residues. This CDR3 is CASSLVRLAGPSSYNEQFF. CDR3 coding DNA: TGCGCCAGCAGCTTGGTCAGACTAGCGGGACCCAGCTCCTACAATGAGCAGTTCTTC. Full variable domain (outside the CDR3, taken from reference TRBV5-1 and TRBJ2-1): KAGVTQTPRYLIKTRGQQVTLSCSPISGHRSVSWYQQTPGQGLQFLFEYFSETQRNKGNFPGRFSGRQFSNSRSEMNVSTLELGDSALYLCASSLVRLAGPSSYNEQFFGPGTRLTVL.

This clone came up once. CDR3 amino acids: CASGLETGGYGYTF. CDR3 coding DNA: TGTGCCAGCGGTCTGGAGACAGGGGGCTATGGCTACACCTTC. The J gene is TRBJ1-2, the V gene TRBV6-1; 9 nucleotides align to TRBD1. The length of the CDR3 is 14 residues. J lost 4 bases, V lost 8 bases, and 8 bases had no gene match. Germline V gene data show CDR1 as MNHNS and CDR2 as SASEGT.

This clone has only a few counts. Written as DNA, the CDR3 is TGTGCCTGTACCGTCTGGGACAGGGGGAGGGAGCAGTACTTC. Its protein product is CACTVWDRGREQYF. The chain couples TRBV30 to TRBJ2-7, with 11 bases aligning to TRBD1. The CDR3 runs 14 residues. V shed 6 bases, J shed 7 bases, and the junction held 11 bases outside the gene matches. Germline values: CDR1 GTSNPN, CDR2 SVGIG (reference sequence).

This clone was seen a few times. V gene TRBV10-3 combines with J gene TRBJ1-2; a possible D gene is TRBD1 (5 bases). Germline V lookup: CDR1 ENHRY, CDR2 SYGVKD. With 4 bases removed from V and 5 bases from J, the gap between germline ends came to 11 bases. The CDR3 runs to 13 residues. The CDR3 loop reads CAISVDREYGYTF. CDR3 DNA sequence: TGTGCCATCAGTGTAGACAGAGAGTATGGCTACACCTTC.

The J gene is TRBJ2-7, the V gene TRBV6-6; 9 nucleotides agree with TRBD2. Trimming removed 5 bases from V and 1 base from J; junction bases left unmatched: 9. The CDR3 is 16 amino acids. Germline CDR1 and CDR2: MNHNY and SVGAGI (reference sequence). Here the CDR3 DNA reads TGTGCCAGCAGTCCACTTAGCGGGAGAGGTTCCTACGAGCAGTACTTC. This encodes CASSPLSGRGSYEQYF.